The 28 T cell receptor beta chains given below trace back to one sample, sequenced in a study of T cells in Graves' hyperthyroidism and ophthalmopathy. Researchers amplified the TCR beta CDR3 regions from RNA transcripts. First-round RT-PCR with HTBI primers amplified the TCR CDR3 region. TCRdb redid the calling of the multiplex PCR reads with MiXCR, one entry per CDR3 protein. This repertoire shows about 640,000 distinct CDR3 sequences, more than 20% found once; its top ten account for more than 30%. The sequenced sample was blood. The receptors derive from a man aged 25 to 40 with Graves' ophthalmopathy.

There are many counts of this clonotype. This chain links TRBV28 with TRBJ1-2; 9 bases align to TRBD1. CDR3 length: 15 residues. Trimming removed 2 bases from V and 1 base from J; junction bases left unmatched: 2. Germline V gene data show CDR1 as MDHEN and CDR2 as SYDVKM. The CDR3 DNA sequence: TGTGCCAGCAGTTTAGGGGACAGGGATAACTATGGCTACACCTTC. Translating gives CASSLGDRDNYGYTF.

This clonotype was recorded a few times. The chain employs TRBV5-1 and TRBJ2-7; 10 nucleotides line up with TRBD1. This CDR3 region has 15 residues. The germline gives CDR1 SGHRS, CDR2 YFSETQ. Trimming cost V 3 bases and J 5 bases; bases outside gene matches: 8. The CDR3 bases are TGCGCCAGCAGCTCGGGCGGGACAGGGGTCAACGAGCAGTACTTC. Amino acid sequence: CASSSGGTGVNEQYF.

This chain connects TRBV10-3 to TRBJ2-7, with TRBD2 matching over 10 bases. This CDR3 comprises 19 residues. Germline CDR1 is ENHRY and CDR2 is SYGVKD. With V trimmed by 2 bases and J by 0 bases, 13 bases remained unmatched. The CDR3: CAISEERKLAGPLSYEQYF. As DNA, the CDR3 is TGTGCCATCAGTGAGGAAAGGAAACTAGCGGGGCCCCTCTCCTACGAGCAGTACTTC.

This rearrangement joins TRBV7-9 to TRBJ2-1; 10 positions agree with TRBD2. The CDR3 totals 21 residues. Germline V gene data show CDR1 as SEHNR and CDR2 as FQNEAQ (reference sequence). J lost 4 bases, V lost 2 bases, and 20 bases had no gene match. CDR3 in amino acids: CASSLIQYRSELAGIYNEQFF. CDR3 sequence (DNA): TGTGCCAGCAGCTTAATCCAATACAGAAGCGAACTAGCGGGAATATACAATGAGCAGTTCTTC.

This clonotype came up many times. The rearrangement joins TRBV24-1 to TRBJ1-2; 8 nucleotides match TRBD1. J lost 7 bases, V lost 3 bases, and 6 bases had no gene match. CDR1 is KGHDR, CDR2 SFDVKD, per germline. The CDR3 totals 14 residues. CDR3 loop: CATSDRTGLFGYTF. The CDR3 nucleotides read TGTGCCACCAGTGATCGGACAGGGCTGTTTGGCTACACCTTC.

The chain recombines TRBV6-2 or TRBV6-3 with TRBJ1-5; D is possibly TRBD1 (6 bases). V lost 6 bases to trimming and J lost 1 base, with 10 bases between them. Germline lookup yields CDR1 MNHEY and CDR2 SVGEGT. There are 14 residues in the CDR3. The CDR3 region has the DNA TGTGCCAGCAGGGGGGCATCAAGCAATCAGCCCCAGCATTTT. Translating gives CASRGASSNQPQHF.

In its sample, this clonotype was seen once. The chain links TRBV6-2 or TRBV6-3 to TRBJ2-7; 10 nucleotides agree with TRBD2. The V gene's germline CDR1 is MNHEY and CDR2 SVGEGT. The CDR3 spans 13 residues. Losses at the gene ends were 10 bases for V and 3 bases for J; bases not matched to a gene: 6. CDR3 nucleotides: TGTGCCACCGCCGGGACTAGCGACTACGAGCAGTACTTC. This sequence encodes CATAGTSDYEQYF.

This clonotype was observed a few times. The chain recombines TRBV30 with TRBJ2-7; D remains ambiguous. This CDR3 has 12 amino acids. V was pared by 0 bases and J by 5 bases, with 8 bases between. CDR1 is GTSNPN and CDR2 is SVGIG in the germline V gene (reference sequence). The CDR3 spells CAWSVQQNEQYF. In DNA, the CDR3 is TGTGCCTGGAGTGTACAACAGAACGAGCAGTACTTC.

V usage is TRBV10-1 and J usage is TRBJ2-1; 11 bases align to TRBD2. CDR1 and CDR2 from the germline V gene are WNHNN and SYGVQD (reference sequence). J lost 4 bases, V lost 0 bases, and 11 bases had no gene match. This CDR3 contains 19 residues. CDR3 sequence (DNA): TGCGCCAGCAGTGAGTCGTGGGGTAGCGGGAGGGCCGCGTACAATGAGCAGTTCTTC. As protein: CASSESWGSGRAAYNEQFF.

This clonotype was counted between two and nine times. The chain links TRBV10-2 to TRBJ1-2, with TRBD1 as a possible D gene (6 bases). V was pared by 3 bases and J by 2 bases, with 13 bases between. This CDR3 has 15 residues. From germline, CDR1 is WSHSY and CDR2 SAAADI. This chain's CDR3 is CASSDWGTTNYGYTF. The CDR3 nucleotides read TGCGCCAGCAGTGATTGGGGGACAACCAACTATGGCTACACCTTC.

This clonotype was observed a few times. The chain carries TRBV27 and TRBJ1-6; D possibly corresponds to TRBD1 (6 bases). From germline, CDR1 is MNHEY and CDR2 SMNVEV (reference sequence). There are 17 residues in the CDR3. The ends were cut back, 5 bases at V and 7 bases at J, with 21 bases in the middle. The CDR3 sequence is CASSPLSKTGGNSPLHF. The CDR3, as DNA: TGTGCCAGCAGTCCCCTCTCTAAGACAGGCGGAAATTCACCCCTCCACTTT.

The V call is TRBV24-1, the J call TRBJ2-1; tentatively, D is TRBD2 (6 bases). The V gene lost 4 bases and the J gene lost 7 bases, with 10 bases spanning the gap. There are 13 residues in the CDR3. Germline V gene lookup returns CDR1 KGHDR and CDR2 SFDVKD. The CDR3 protein is CATSETRRNEQFF. As DNA, the CDR3 is TGTGCCACCAGTGAGACTAGAAGGAATGAGCAGTTCTTC.

This chain joins TRBV5-1 and TRBJ2-1, with TRBD2 matching over 14 bases. J gave up 6 bases and V 2 bases, and 7 bases lay outside the gene matches. This CDR3 contains 17 residues. CDR1 SGHRS and CDR2 YFSETQ come from the germline V gene. CDR3 protein: CASSFLRLAGGPNEQFF. The CDR3 bases are TGCGCCAGCAGCTTTCTACGACTAGCGGGAGGGCCCAATGAGCAGTTCTTC.

This clonotype came up a few times. The chain employs TRBV7-9 and TRBJ2-2; D gene ambiguous. Germline-derived CDR1 and CDR2 are SEHNR and FQNEAQ (reference sequence). The length of the CDR3 is 15 residues. V was cut by 3 bases and J by 5 bases, with 13 bases left in between. The CDR3 spells CASSFTVGRTGELFF. The CDR3 nucleotides are TGTGCCAGCAGCTTTACTGTCGGCCGGACCGGGGAGCTGTTTTTT.

The chain employs TRBV20-1 and TRBJ2-6; a weak D match, TRBD1 (6 bases). The CDR3 has 15 amino acids. V lost 5 bases, J lost 1 base, and 12 bases lay in between. CDR1 is DFQATT and CDR2 is SNEGSKA in the germline V gene (reference sequence). The CDR3 coding sequence is TGCAGTGCTGACATTGGGACATCTGGGGCCAACGTCCTGACTTTC. This codes for CSADIGTSGANVLTF.

This chain uses TRBV15 with TRBJ2-2; 10 bases are a match to TRBD1. Germline V gene lookup returns CDR1 LNHNV and CDR2 YYDKDF (reference sequence). Trimming removed 1 base from V and 0 bases from J; junction bases left unmatched: 8. This CDR3 has 19 residues. In nucleotides, the CDR3 is TGTGCCACCAGCAGAGTTCCGGGACAGGGGCCGACGAACACCGGGGAGCTGTTTTTT. Translating it yields CATSRVPGQGPTNTGELFF.

The V and J genes are TRBV11-1 and TRBJ2-7, with TRBD1 matching over 7 bases. The V gene end was trimmed by 3 bases and the J gene end by 3 bases; junction bases not matched to a gene: 8. The germline CDR1 and CDR2 sequences are SGHAT and FQDESV (reference sequence). The CDR3 loop spans 15 amino acids. CDR3 sequence reads: CASSFTGTANYEQYF. CDR3 coding DNA: TGTGCCAGCAGCTTCACCGGGACAGCCAACTACGAGCAGTACTTC.

V is TRBV7-2 and J is TRBJ2-3; the match to TRBD2 covers 7 bases. The CDR3 contains 16 residues. The V and J ends lost 0 bases and 1 base, in that order; junction bases with no gene match: 4. The germline gives CDR1 SGHTA, CDR2 FQGNSA. The CDR3 region has the DNA TGTGCCAGCAGCTTAGCCGCCCTAGCGGGCACAGATACGCAGTATTTT. Protein: CASSLAALAGTDTQYF.

This rearrangement joins TRBV29-1 to TRBJ2-7, with D possibly being TRBD2 (5 bases). CDR1 and CDR2 from the germline V gene are SQVTM and ANQGSEA. The CDR3 loop spans 15 amino acids. V lost 1 base to trimming and J lost 9 bases, with 22 bases between them. CDR3 amino acids: CSVEGEQTNLYVQYF. In DNA, the CDR3 is TGCAGCGTTGAAGGGGAGCAGACCAATCTCTATGTGCAGTACTTC.

Many counts were recorded for this clonotype. This rearrangement joins TRBV27 to TRBJ2-7; 7 nucleotides align to TRBD2. V shed 4 bases, J shed 0 bases, and the junction held 6 bases outside the gene matches. The CDR3 runs 15 residues. Germline-derived CDR1 and CDR2 are MNHEY and SMNVEV (reference sequence). CDR3 DNA: TGTGCCAGCAGTTCCAGCGGGGAAAGCTCCTACGAGCAGTACTTC. Translating gives CASSSSGESSYEQYF.

The chain employs TRBV15 and TRBJ2-2; the match to TRBD2 covers 15 bases. This CDR3 spans 18 amino acids. Trimming removed 3 bases from V and 7 bases from J; junction bases left unmatched: 9. Germline CDR1 is LNHNV and CDR2 is YYDKDF (reference sequence). This CDR3 is CATSRDGLAGGPHGELFF. The CDR3 nucleotides are TGTGCCACCAGCAGGGACGGACTAGCGGGAGGGCCTCACGGGGAGCTGTTTTTT.

This chain joins TRBV29-1 and TRBJ2-3, with D tentatively TRBD2 (6 bases). Germline values: CDR1 SQVTM, CDR2 ANQGSEA. This CDR3 has 14 amino acids. The germline V and J ends were trimmed by 6 bases and 2 bases, with 15 bases remaining between them. CDR3 amino acids: CSVEPGGYTDTQYF. CDR3 nucleotide sequence: TGCAGCGTCGAACCCGGGGGATACACAGATACGCAGTATTTT.

There are a few counts of this clonotype. V usage is TRBV5-1 and J usage is TRBJ2-3, with 15 bases fitting TRBD2. Germline lookup yields CDR1 SGHRS and CDR2 YFSETQ. J gave up 4 bases and V 4 bases, and 7 bases lay outside the gene matches. The CDR3 totals 17 residues. The CDR3 spells CASSRTSGRAGADTQYF. The CDR3 bases are TGCGCCAGCAGCCGGACTAGCGGGAGGGCCGGGGCAGATACGCAGTATTTT.

This clonotype occurred a few times. V usage is TRBV9 and J usage is TRBJ2-7, with D unresolved. V shed 1 base and J shed 1 base, with 9 bases lying between them. Germline-derived CDR1 and CDR2 are SGDLS and YYNGEE. The CDR3 runs to 14 residues. The CDR3 sequence: CASSVKAGSYEQYF. The CDR3 DNA reads as TGTGCCAGCAGCGTAAAGGCAGGTTCCTACGAGCAGTACTTC.

J is TRBJ2-2 and V is TRBV7-9; 9 bases map to TRBD2. V lost 5 bases to trimming and J lost 2 bases; unmatched junction nucleotides: 6. CDR1 and CDR2 (germline): SEHNR, FQNEAQ (reference sequence). The CDR3 runs to 16 residues. This chain's CDR3 is CASSHRLAVNTGELFF. Here the CDR3 DNA reads TGTGCCAGCAGCCATCGACTAGCGGTTAACACCGGGGAGCTGTTTTTT. Looking up the rest from reference TRBV7-9 and TRBJ2-2 gives the full variable domain: DTGVSQNPRHKITKRGQNVTFRCDPISEHNRLYWYRQTLGQGPEFLTYFQNEAQLEKSRLLSDRFSAERPKGSFSTLEIQRTEQGDSAMYLCASSHRLAVNTGELFFGEGSRLTVL.

This clonotype was counted many times. The chain joins TRBV6-2 or TRBV6-3 to TRBJ2-5; TRBD2 aligns across 9 bases. Unmatched junction bases numbered 9, after V lost 2 bases and J lost 5 bases. CDR1 is MNHEY, CDR2 SVGEGT, per germline. This CDR3 is built from 16 residues. CDR3 bases: TGTGCCAGCAGTTACCCCCCTAGCGGGGTCCGGGAGACCCAGTACTTC. The encoded protein is CASSYPPSGVRETQYF.

The table lists this clonotype with a few counts. This chain links TRBV20-1 with TRBJ1-4; 8 bases are a match to TRBD1. The CDR3 has 14 residues. The germline V gene has CDR1 DFQATT and CDR2 SNEGSKA (reference sequence). J was trimmed by 7 bases and V by 4 bases; bases with no gene match: 8. CDR3 DNA sequence: TGCAGTGCTAAGGTCGGGACAGGCAGTGAAAAACTGTTTTTT. Its translation: CSAKVGTGSEKLFF.

This clonotype has only a few counts. A much larger clone lies one base from this, so it may be a read error. The gene calls are TRBV7-3 and TRBJ2-5; no clear D gene. The CDR3 is made up of 13 amino acids. Trimming shortened V by 1 base and J by 0 bases, and 3 bases separated the two germline ends. Per the germline V gene, CDR1 is SGHTA and CDR2 is FQGTGA. The CDR3 coding sequence is TGTGCCAGCAGCTTAAGCCACCAAGAGACCCAGTACTTC. This gives the protein CASSLSHQETQYF. Combining the CDR3 with reference TRBV7-3 and TRBJ2-5 gives the whole variable domain GAGVSQTPSNKVTEKGKYVELRCDPISGHTALYWYRQSLGQGPEFLIYFQGTGAADDSGLPNDRFFAVRPEGSVSTLKIQRTERGDSAVYLCASSLSHQETQYFGPGTRLLVL.